The clone carrying this TCR beta chain was counted a few times. CDR1 and CDR2 (germline): SGHRS, YFSETQ. The CDR3 is 14 residues long. V was cut by 2 bases and J by 5 bases, with 10 bases left in between. The source of the sample is a study of T cells after yellow fever vaccination. Via MiXCR, TCRdb re-called the 5' RACE reads, giving one row per CDR3 protein. The sample comprises fewer than 650,000 distinct CDR3 sequences, around a fifth of which are singletons, and 15% to 20% rests with the top ten. This chain joins TRBV5-1 and TRBJ2-2; no clear D. The sequence came from a young man who received the YFV17D yellow fever vaccine. The sequencing used PBMCs, collected 20 to 25 days after the first yellow fever vaccination. The CDR3 DNA is TGCGCCAGCAGCTTAAACATCAGGACCGGGGAGCTGTTTTTT. It translates to CASSLNIRTGELFF.